These 11 T cell receptor beta chains were sequenced from one sample in a study of CD8 T cells in ankylosing spondylitis. TCRdb recomputed calls from the 5' RACE reads with MiXCR, one row per CDR3 protein. The table includes hundreds of thousands of distinct CDR3 sequences, 8% to 10% detected once. The specimen sequenced was blood, either unsorted or a sorted T cell fraction (not recorded which). The receptors originated from a female donor with ankylosing spondylitis or in good health (not recorded which).

A few counts support this clonotype. The chain recombines TRBV20-1 with TRBJ2-7; 10 nucleotides align to TRBD2. The CDR3 consists of 13 residues. V lost 7 bases and J lost 3; bases outside the gene matches: 6. Germline V gene sequence: CDR1 DFQATT, CDR2 SNEGSKA (reference sequence). CDR3 amino acids: CSVRTSGNYEQYF. CDR3 nucleotide sequence: TGCAGTGTTCGGACTAGCGGAAACTACGAGCAGTACTTC.

The sample holds many counts of this clonotype. The V gene is TRBV5-1, the J gene TRBJ2-6, with 9 positions matching TRBD1. Trimming took 3 bases from V and 4 from J; bases not matched to a gene: 11. The CDR3 loop spans 18 amino acids. Per the germline V gene, CDR1 is SGHRS and CDR2 is YFSETQ. CDR3: CASSWTGTGRSGANVLTF. The CDR3 DNA is TGCGCCAGCAGCTGGACCGGGACAGGGCGTTCAGGGGCCAACGTCCTGACTTTC.

This clonotype was counted many times. The V and J genes are TRBV7-2 and TRBJ1-1, with a weak D call TRBD1 (6 bases). Germline V gene sequence: CDR1 SGHTA, CDR2 FQGNSA. Trimming cost V 1 base and J 7 bases, with 19 bases left between them. CDR3 length equals 16 residues. CDR3 residues: CASSLESGTPTLEAFF. The DNA for the CDR3 is TGTGCCAGCAGCTTAGAATCCGGGACACCGACTCTTGAAGCTTTCTTT. The complete variable domain, with remaining parts taken from reference TRBV7-2 and TRBJ1-1, reads GAGVSQSPSNKVTEKGKDVELRCDPISGHTALYWYRQSLGQGLEFLIYFQGNSAPDKSGLPSDRFSAERTGGSVSTLTIQRTQQEDSAVYLCASSLESGTPTLEAFFGQGTRLTVV.

Ten or more counts support this clonotype. The rearrangement links TRBV7-2 to TRBJ2-7; 11 bases are a match to TRBD2. Germline assignment: CDR1 SGHTA and CDR2 FQGNSA. V lost 4 bases to trimming and J lost 2 bases; unmatched junction nucleotides: 4. CDR3 length: 15 residues. CDR3 residues: CASSSNSGRAYEQYF. The CDR3 DNA follows: TGTGCCAGCAGCTCTAATAGCGGGAGGGCCTACGAGCAGTACTTC.

This clonotype was recorded many times. V usage is TRBV20-1 and J usage is TRBJ2-1; 10 bases line up with TRBD2. CDR3 length: 15 residues. V lost 3 bases, J lost 8 bases, and 10 bases stayed unmatched. Germline CDR1 reads DFQATT; CDR2 reads SNEGSKA (reference sequence). CDR3: CSARDPGLALDEQFF. The CDR3 DNA reads as TGCAGTGCTAGGGACCCGGGACTAGCGCTCGATGAGCAGTTCTTC.

This clonotype has a count of ten or more. The chain links TRBV29-1 to TRBJ1-1; a weak D match, TRBD1 (5 bases). Germline V gene lookup returns CDR1 SQVTM and CDR2 ANQGSEA. This CDR3 region has 13 residues. The V end lost 6 bases, the J end lost 5 bases, and 16 bases lay between the germline ends. CDR3 loop: CSVEGTGGTEAFF. DNA for the CDR3: TGCAGCGTCGAGGGGACGGGAGGTACTGAAGCTTTCTTT.

This clonotype was counted at least ten times. J is TRBJ1-4 and V is TRBV28, with a weak D call TRBD1 (6 bases). With 1 base removed from V and 4 bases from J, the gap between germline ends came to 10 bases. Germline V CDR1 and CDR2: MDHEN, SYDVKM. CDR3 size: 15 residues. The CDR3 loop reads CASSLSRGLNEKLFF. The CDR3 DNA sequence: TGTGCCAGCAGTTTATCCAGGGGCCTTAATGAAAAACTGTTTTTT.

In this sample, this clonotype turned up many times. The genes are TRBV29-1 and TRBJ1-2, with D tentatively TRBD1 (5 bases). This CDR3 is built from 13 residues. The germline V and J ends were trimmed by 4 bases and 2 bases, with 11 bases remaining between them. Germline assignment: CDR1 SQVTM and CDR2 ANQGSEA. The CDR3 coding sequence is TGCAGCGTTGGTTTAGGGACCAACTATGGCTACACCTTC. Translated: CSVGLGTNYGYTF.

A few counts support this clonotype. The chain employs TRBV5-1 and TRBJ2-1; 9 bases map to TRBD2. Germline V CDR1 and CDR2: SGHRS, YFSETQ. The CDR3 is 16 residues long. Unmatched junction bases numbered 3, after V lost 0 bases and J lost 2 bases. This CDR3 reads CASSLALAGPYNEQFF. As DNA, the CDR3 is TGCGCCAGCAGCTTGGCCCTAGCGGGGCCCTACAATGAGCAGTTCTTC.

V gene TRBV7-9 combines with J gene TRBJ2-1, with D possibly TRBD2 on 6 matching bases. CDR1 is SEHNR and CDR2 is FQNEAQ in the germline V gene (reference sequence). V was pared by 0 bases and J by 1 base, with 10 bases between. The CDR3 length is 16 residues. The CDR3 sequence: CASSLARLASYNEQFF. CDR3 sequence (DNA): TGTGCCAGCAGCTTAGCGCGTCTAGCGTCCTACAATGAGCAGTTCTTC.

There are many counts of this clonotype. The chain carries TRBV4-3 and TRBJ2-3; D is possibly TRBD2 (5 bases). This CDR3 has 15 residues. The germline V and J ends were trimmed by 4 bases and 2 bases, with 13 bases remaining between them. Germline V lookup: CDR1 LGHNA, CDR2 YSLEER. The CDR3 protein is CASSRGVAPTDTQYF. In nucleotides, the CDR3 is TGCGCCAGCAGCCGGGGAGTAGCACCCACAGATACGCAGTATTTT.